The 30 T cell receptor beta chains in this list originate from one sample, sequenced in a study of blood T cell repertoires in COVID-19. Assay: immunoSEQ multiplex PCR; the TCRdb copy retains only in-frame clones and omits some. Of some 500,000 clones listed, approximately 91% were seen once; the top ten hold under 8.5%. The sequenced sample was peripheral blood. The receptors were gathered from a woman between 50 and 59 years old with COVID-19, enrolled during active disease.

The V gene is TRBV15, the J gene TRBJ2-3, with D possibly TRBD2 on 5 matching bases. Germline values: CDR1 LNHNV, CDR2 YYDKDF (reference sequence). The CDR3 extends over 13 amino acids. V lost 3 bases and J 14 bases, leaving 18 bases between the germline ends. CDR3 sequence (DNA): TGTGCCACCAGCAGGCCAAGTGGGAGCCTCCGGTATTTT. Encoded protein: CATSRPSGSLRYF.

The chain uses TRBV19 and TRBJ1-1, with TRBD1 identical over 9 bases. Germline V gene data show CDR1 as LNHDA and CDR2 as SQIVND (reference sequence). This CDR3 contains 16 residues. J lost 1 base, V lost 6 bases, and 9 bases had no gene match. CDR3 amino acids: CASSRPPGQGNTEAFF. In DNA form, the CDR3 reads TGTGCCAGTAGCCGGCCTCCGGGACAGGGGAACACTGAAGCTTTCTTT.

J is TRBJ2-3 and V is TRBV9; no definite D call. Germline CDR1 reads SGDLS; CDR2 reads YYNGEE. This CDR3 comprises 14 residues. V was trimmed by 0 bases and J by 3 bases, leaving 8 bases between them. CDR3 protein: CASSVVGSTDTQYF. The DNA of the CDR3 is TGTGCCAGCAGCGTAGTCGGTAGTACAGATACGCAGTATTTT.

The CDR3 loop is CASRYGGSNQPQHF. The CDR3 DNA reads TGTGCCAGCAGATATGGGGGGTCGAATCAGCCCCAGCATTTT. The chain combines TRBV6-6 with TRBJ1-5; the D gene is possibly TRBD1 (5 bases). Germline lookup yields CDR1 MNHNY and CDR2 SVGAGI (reference sequence). The CDR3 sequence is 14 residues long. With 6 bases removed from V and 4 bases from J, the gap between germline ends came to 13 bases.

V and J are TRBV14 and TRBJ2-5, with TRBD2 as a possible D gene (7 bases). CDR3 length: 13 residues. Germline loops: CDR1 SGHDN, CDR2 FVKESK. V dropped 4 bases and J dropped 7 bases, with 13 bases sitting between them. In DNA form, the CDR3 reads TGTGCCAGCAGCCCACGGGGGGCGGGGACCCAGTACTTC. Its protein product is CASSPRGAGTQYF.

The CDR3 region is CASSLAGGFSYEQYF. CDR3 nucleotides: TGTGCCAGCAGCTTAGCCGGCGGATTCTCCTACGAGCAGTACTTC. The chain uses TRBV7-2 and TRBJ2-7; D not certain. CDR1 and CDR2 (germline): SGHTA, FQGNSA. V lost 0 bases and J lost 0, with 9 bases in between. This CDR3 contains 15 residues.

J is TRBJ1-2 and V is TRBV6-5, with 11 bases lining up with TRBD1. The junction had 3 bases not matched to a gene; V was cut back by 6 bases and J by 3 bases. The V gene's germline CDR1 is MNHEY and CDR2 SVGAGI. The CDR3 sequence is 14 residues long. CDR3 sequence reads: CASRGTGGDYGYTF. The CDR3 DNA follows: TGTGCCAGCAGAGGGACAGGGGGGGACTATGGCTACACCTTC.

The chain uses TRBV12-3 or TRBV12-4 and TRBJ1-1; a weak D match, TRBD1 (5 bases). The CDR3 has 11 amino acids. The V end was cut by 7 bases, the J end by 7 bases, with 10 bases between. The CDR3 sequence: CASKQANEAFF. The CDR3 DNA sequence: TGTGCCAGCAAACAGGCTAATGAAGCTTTCTTT.

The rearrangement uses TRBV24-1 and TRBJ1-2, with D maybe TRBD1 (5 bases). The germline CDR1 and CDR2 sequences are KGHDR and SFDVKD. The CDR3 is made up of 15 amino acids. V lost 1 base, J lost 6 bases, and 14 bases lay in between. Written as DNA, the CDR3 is TGTGCCACCAGTGATTTTAGCAGGGCCCGGGATGGCTACACCTTC. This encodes CATSDFSRARDGYTF.

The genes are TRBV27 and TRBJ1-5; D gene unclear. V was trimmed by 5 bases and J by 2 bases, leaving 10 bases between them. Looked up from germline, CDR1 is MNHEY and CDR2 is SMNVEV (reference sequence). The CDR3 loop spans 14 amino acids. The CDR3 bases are TGTGCCAGCAGTCCCCGAATAGGCAATCAGCCCCAGCATTTT. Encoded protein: CASSPRIGNQPQHF.

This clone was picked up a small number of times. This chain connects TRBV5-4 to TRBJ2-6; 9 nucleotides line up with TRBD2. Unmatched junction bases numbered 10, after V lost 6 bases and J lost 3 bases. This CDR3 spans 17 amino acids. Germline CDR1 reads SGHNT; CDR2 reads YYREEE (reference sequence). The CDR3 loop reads CASNRRGGLGGANVLTF. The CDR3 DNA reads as TGTGCCAGCAACAGGCGGGGGGGATTAGGTGGGGCCAACGTCCTGACTTTC.

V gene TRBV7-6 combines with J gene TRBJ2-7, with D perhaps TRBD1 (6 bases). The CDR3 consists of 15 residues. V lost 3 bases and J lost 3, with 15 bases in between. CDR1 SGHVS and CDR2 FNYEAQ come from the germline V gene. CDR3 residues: CASSFRQARDYEQYF. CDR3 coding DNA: TGTGCCAGCAGCTTCCGACAGGCCCGGGACTACGAGCAGTACTTC.

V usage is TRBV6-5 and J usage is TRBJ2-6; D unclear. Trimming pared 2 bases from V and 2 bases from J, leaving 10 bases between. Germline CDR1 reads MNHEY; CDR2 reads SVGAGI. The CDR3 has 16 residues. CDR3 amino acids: CASSYTLSTGANVLTF. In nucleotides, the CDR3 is TGTGCCAGCAGTTACACATTAAGTACTGGGGCCAACGTCCTGACTTTC.

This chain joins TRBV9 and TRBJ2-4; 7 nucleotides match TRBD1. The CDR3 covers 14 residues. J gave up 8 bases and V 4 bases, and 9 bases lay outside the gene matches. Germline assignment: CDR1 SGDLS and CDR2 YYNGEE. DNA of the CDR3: TGTGCCAGCAGCCCCCAGACAGGGATGGACATTCAGTACTTC. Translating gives CASSPQTGMDIQYF. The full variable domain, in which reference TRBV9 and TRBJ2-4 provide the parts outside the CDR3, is DSGVTQTPKHLITATGQRVTLRCSPRSGDLSVYWYQQSLDQGLQFLIQYYNGEERAKGNILERFSAQQFPDLHSELNLSSLELGDSALYFCASSPQTGMDIQYFGAGTRLSVL.

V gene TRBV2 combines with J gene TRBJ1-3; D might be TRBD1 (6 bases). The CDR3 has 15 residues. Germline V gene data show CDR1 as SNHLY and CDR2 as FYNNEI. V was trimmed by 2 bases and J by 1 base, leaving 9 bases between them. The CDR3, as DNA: TGTGCCAGCAGTGAACGGGGGGCGTCTGGAAACACCATATATTTT. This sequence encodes CASSERGASGNTIYF.

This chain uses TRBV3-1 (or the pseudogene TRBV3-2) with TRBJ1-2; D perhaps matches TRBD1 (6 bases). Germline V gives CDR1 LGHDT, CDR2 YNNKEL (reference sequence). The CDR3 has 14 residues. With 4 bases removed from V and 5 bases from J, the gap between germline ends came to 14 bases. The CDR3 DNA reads TGTGCCAGCAGCCTTTCTGACAGGAGGTATGGCTACACCTTC. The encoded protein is CASSLSDRRYGYTF.

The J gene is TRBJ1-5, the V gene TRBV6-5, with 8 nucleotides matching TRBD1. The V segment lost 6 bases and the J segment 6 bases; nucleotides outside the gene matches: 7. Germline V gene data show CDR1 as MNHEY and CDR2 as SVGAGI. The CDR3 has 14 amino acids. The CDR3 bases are TGTGCCAGCAGGCGAACAGGGACAGGTCAGCCCCAGCATTTT. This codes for CASRRTGTGQPQHF.

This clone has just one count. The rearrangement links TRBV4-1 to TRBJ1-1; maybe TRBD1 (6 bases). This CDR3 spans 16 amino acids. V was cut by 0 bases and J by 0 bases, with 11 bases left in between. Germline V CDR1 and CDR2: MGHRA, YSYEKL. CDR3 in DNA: TGCGCCAGCAGCCAAGAAGGGGGGGTTGTGAACACTGAAGCTTTCTTT. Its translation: CASSQEGGVVNTEAFF.

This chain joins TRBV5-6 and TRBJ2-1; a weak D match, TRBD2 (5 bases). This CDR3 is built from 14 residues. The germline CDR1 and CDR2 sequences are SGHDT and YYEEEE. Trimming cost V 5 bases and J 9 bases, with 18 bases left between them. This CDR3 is CASSSFYGEIEQFF. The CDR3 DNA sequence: TGTGCCAGCAGTTCCTTTTACGGGGAGATTGAGCAGTTCTTC.

The CDR3, as DNA: TGTGCCATCAGTGGGGGGGTTGCCTACGAGCAGTACTTC. The encoded protein is CAISGGVAYEQYF. The V and J genes are TRBV10-3 and TRBJ2-7, with D possibly matching TRBD2 (6 bases). V lost 4 bases, J lost 2 bases, and 9 bases lay in between. The germline V gene has CDR1 ENHRY and CDR2 SYGVKD. The CDR3 sequence is 13 residues long.

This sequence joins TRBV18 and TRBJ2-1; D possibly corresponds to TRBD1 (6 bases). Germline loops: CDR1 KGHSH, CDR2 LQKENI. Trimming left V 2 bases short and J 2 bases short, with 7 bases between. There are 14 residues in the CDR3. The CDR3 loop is CASSPRQAYNEQFF. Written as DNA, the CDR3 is TGTGCCAGCTCACCAAGACAGGCCTACAATGAGCAGTTCTTC.

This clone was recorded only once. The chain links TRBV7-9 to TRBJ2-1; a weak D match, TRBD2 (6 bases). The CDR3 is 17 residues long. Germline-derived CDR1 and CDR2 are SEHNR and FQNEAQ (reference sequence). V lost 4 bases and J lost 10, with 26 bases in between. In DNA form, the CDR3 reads TGTGCCAGCAGCTCCGGGGAGGTCAGGCAATGGCAATACGAGCAGTTCTTC. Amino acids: CASSSGEVRQWQYEQFF. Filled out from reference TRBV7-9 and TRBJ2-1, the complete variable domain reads DTGVSQNPRHKITKRGQNVTFRCDPISEHNRLYWYRQTLGQGPEFLTYFQNEAQLEKSRLLSDRFSAERPKGSFSTLEIQRTEQGDSAMYLCASSSGEVRQWQYEQFFGPGTRLTVL.

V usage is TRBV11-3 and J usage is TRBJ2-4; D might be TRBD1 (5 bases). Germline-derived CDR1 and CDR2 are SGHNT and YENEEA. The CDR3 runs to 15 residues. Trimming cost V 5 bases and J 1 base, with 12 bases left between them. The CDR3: CASSGAVSAKNIQYF. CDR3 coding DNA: TGTGCCAGCAGCGGGGCAGTATCGGCCAAAAACATTCAGTACTTC.

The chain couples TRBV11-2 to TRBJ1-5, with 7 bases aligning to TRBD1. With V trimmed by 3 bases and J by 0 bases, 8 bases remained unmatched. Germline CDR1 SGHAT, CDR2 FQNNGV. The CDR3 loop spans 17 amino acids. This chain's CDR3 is CASSFSGGQYSNQPQHF. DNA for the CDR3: TGTGCCAGCAGCTTCAGCGGGGGACAGTATAGCAATCAGCCCCAGCATTTT. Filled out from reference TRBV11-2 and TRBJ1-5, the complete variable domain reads EAGVAQSPRYKIIEKRQSVAFWCNPISGHATLYWYQQILGQGPKLLIQFQNNGVVDDSQLPKDRFSAERLKGVDSTLKIQPAKLEDSAVYLCASSFSGGQYSNQPQHFGDGTRLSIL.

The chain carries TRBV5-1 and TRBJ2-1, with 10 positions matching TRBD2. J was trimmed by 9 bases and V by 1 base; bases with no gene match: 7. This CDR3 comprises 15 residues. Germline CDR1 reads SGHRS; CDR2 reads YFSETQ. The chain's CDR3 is CASSLIVSGGPEQFF. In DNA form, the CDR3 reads TGCGCCAGCAGCTTGATCGTTAGCGGGGGGCCTGAGCAGTTCTTC.

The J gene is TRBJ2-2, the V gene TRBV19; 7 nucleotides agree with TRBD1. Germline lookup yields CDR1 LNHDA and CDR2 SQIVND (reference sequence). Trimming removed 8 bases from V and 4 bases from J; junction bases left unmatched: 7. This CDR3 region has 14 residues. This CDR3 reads CASSGTVSTGELFF. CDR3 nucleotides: TGTGCCAGTTCCGGGACAGTGAGCACCGGGGAGCTGTTTTTT. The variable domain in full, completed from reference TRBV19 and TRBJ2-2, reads DGGITQSPKYLFRKEGQNVTLSCEQNLNHDAMYWYRQDPGQGLRLIYYSQIVNDFQKGDIAEGYSVSREKKESFPLTVTSAQKNPTAFYLCASSGTVSTGELFFGEGSRLTVL.

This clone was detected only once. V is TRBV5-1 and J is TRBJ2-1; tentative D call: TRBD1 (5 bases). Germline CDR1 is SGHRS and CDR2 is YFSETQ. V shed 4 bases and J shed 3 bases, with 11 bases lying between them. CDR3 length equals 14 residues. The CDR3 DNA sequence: TGCGCCAGCAGCATTGACAGATACTACAATGAGCAGTTCTTC. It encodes CASSIDRYYNEQFF.

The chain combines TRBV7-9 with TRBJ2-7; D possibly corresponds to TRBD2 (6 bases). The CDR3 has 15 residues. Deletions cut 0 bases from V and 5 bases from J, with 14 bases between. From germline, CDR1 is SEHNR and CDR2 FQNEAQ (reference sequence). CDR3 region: CASSLATGELNEQYF. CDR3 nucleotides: TGTGCCAGCAGCTTAGCCACGGGGGAGCTCAACGAGCAGTACTTC.

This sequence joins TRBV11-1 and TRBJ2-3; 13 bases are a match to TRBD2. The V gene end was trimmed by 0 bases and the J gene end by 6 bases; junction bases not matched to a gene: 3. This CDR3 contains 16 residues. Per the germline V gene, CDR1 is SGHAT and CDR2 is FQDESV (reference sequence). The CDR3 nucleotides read TGTGCCAGCAGCTTAGCGTGGACTAGCGGGGGTGATACGCAGTATTTT. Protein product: CASSLAWTSGGDTQYF.

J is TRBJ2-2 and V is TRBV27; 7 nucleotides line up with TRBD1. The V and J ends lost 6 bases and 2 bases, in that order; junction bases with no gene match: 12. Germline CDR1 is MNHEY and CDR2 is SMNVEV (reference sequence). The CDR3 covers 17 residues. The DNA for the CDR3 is TGTGCCAGCAGCCTCCGCCGGGACAGACTCAACACCGGGGAGCTGTTTTTT. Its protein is CASSLRRDRLNTGELFF.